This T cell receptor beta chain was identified during a study of post-analysis software for immune sequencing data. Tagging with unique molecular identifiers was a feature of the TCR beta cDNA libraries. Each CDR3 protein gets one entry after TCRdb re-called the PCR reads with MiXCR. Among 150,000 or so distinct CDR3 sequences listed, about 34% were seen once. The CDR3 is made up of 16 amino acids. V trimming: 0 bases; J trimming: 5 bases; junction bases outside the gene matches: 11. Germline lookup yields CDR1 GTSNPN and CDR2 SVGIG (reference sequence). The chain employs TRBV30 and TRBJ2-5; 8 nucleotides agree with TRBD2. The sequence came from a girl between 10 and 17 years old with multiple sclerosis. The source material was blood, sampled after autologous hematopoietic stem cell transplantation. The CDR3 protein is CAWSVNPAGEGETQYF. Here the CDR3 DNA reads TGTGCCTGGAGTGTTAACCCAGCGGGAGAGGGTGAGACCCAGTACTTC. Drawing the rest from reference TRBV30 and TRBJ2-5, the complete variable domain is SQTIHQWPATLVQPVGSPLSLECTVEGTSNPNLYWYRQAAGRGLQLLFYSVGIGQISSEVPQNLSASRPQDRQFILSSKKLLLSDSGFYLCAWSVNPAGEGETQYFGPGTRLLVL.